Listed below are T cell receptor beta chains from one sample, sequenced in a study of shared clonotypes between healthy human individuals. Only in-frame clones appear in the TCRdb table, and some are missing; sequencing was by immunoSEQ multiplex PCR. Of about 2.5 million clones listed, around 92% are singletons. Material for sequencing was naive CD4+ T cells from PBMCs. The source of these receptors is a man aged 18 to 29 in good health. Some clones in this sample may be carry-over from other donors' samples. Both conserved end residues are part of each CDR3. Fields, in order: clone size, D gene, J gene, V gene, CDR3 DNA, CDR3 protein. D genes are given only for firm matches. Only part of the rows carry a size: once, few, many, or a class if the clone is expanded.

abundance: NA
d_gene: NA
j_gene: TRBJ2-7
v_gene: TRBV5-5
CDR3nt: TGTGCCAGCAGCTTGGGATCCGGGAGTTCCTACGAGCAGTACTTC
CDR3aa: CASSLGSGSSYEQYF

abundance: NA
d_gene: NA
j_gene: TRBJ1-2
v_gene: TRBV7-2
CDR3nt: TGTGCCAGCGAATTGGGTGGGAGTGGTGGCTACACCTTC
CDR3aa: CASELGGSGGYTF

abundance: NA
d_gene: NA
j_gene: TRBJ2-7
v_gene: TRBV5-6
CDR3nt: TGTGCCAGCAGGGGACCGTCCTACGAGCAGTACTTC
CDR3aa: CASRGPSYEQYF

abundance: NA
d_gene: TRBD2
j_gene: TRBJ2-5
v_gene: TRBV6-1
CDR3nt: TGTGCCAGCAGCGCGGGACTAACTGCGGAGACCCAGTACTTC
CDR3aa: CASSAGLTAETQYF

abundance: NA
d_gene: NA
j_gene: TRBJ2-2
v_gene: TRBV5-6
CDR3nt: TGTGCCAGCAGCTTCTTTGACGGAGACACCGGGGAGCTGTTTTTT
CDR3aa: CASSFFDGDTGELFF

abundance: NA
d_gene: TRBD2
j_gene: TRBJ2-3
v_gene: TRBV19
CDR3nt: TGTGCCAGTAGTAAGATAGCGGGAGTAAGCACAGATACGCAGTATTTT
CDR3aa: CASSKIAGVSTDTQYF

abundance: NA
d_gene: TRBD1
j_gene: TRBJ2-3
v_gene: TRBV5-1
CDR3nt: TGCGCCAGTACTACTGGGACAGTTATCACAGATACGCAGTATTTT
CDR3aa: CASTTGTVITDTQYF

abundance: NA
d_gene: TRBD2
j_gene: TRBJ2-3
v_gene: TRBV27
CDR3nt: TGTGCCAGCAAACTAGCGACTTCCCCGGATACGCAGTATTTT
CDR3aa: CASKLATSPDTQYF

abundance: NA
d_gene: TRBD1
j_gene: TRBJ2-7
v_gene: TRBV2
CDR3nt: TGTGCCAGCAGCGCGGGACAGGCCTACGAGCAGTACTTC
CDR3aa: CASSAGQAYEQYF

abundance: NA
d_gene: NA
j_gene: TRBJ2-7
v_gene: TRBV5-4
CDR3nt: TGTGCCAGCAGCCCCTTTCCTAGGGACACCTACGAGCAGTACTTC
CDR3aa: CASSPFPRDTYEQYF

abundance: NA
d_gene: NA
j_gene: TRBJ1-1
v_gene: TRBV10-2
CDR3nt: TGCGCCAGCAGTGATCCCAACACTGAAGCTTTCTTT
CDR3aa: CASSDPNTEAFF

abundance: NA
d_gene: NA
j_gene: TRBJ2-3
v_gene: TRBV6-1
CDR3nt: TGTGCCAGCAGTCCCCCCTCCCCTTCAACAGATACGCAGTATTTT
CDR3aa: CASSPPSPSTDTQYF

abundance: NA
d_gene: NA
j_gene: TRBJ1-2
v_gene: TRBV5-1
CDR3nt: TGCGCCAGCAGCTTGGTTGGGGGTCGGGACTATGGCTACACCTTC
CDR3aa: CASSLVGGRDYGYTF

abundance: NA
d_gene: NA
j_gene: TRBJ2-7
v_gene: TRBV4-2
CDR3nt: TGTGCCAGCAGCCAAGGACCCCGTGCGGACTACGAGCAGTACTTC
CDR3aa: CASSQGPRADYEQYF

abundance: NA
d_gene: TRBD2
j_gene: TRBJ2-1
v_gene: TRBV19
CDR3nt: TGTGCCAGTAGTTTCGTGGGAGGGCGGAATGAGCAGTTCTTC
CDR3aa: CASSFVGGRNEQFF

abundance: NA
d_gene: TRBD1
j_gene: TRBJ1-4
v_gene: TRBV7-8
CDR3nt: TGTGCCAGCAGCCAGGACAGGGCAAATGAAAAACTGTTTTTT
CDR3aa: CASSQDRANEKLFF

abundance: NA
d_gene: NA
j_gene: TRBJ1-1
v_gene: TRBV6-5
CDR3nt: TGTGCCAGCAGTTCCCGGGGCGGTGGCACTGAAGCTTTCTTT
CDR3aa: CASSSRGGGTEAFF

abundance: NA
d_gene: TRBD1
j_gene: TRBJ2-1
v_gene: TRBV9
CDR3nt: TGTGCCAGCAGCGTAGAAGGGGGCAGGGGCGCCTACAATGAGCAGTTCTTC
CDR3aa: CASSVEGGRGAYNEQFF

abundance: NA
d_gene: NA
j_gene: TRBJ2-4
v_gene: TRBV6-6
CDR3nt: TGTGCCAGCAGGGGCGGTCTAGCCAAAAACATTCAGTACTTC
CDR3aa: CASRGGLAKNIQYF

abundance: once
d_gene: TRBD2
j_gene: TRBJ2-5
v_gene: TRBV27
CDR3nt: TGTGCCAGCAGACTAGCGGGAGAATTGGAGACCCAGTACTTC
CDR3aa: CASRLAGELETQYF

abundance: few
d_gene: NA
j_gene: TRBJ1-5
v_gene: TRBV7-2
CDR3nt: TGTGCCAGCAGCCTGGGACTCTCGCCCCAGCATTTT
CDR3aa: CASSLGLSPQHF

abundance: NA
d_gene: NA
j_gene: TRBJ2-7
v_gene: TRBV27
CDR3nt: TGTGCCAGCAGTTGGGGGGTTGGGGGGCACGAGCAGTACTTC
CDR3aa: CASSWGVGGHEQYF

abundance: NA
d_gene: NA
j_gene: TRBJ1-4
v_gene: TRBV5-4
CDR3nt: TGTGCCAGCAGCTTAGGAGGGGCCGTGGGGGAAAAACTGTTTTTT
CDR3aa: CASSLGGAVGEKLFF

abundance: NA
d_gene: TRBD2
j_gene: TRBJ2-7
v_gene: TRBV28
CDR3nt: TGTGCCAGCGTGTCTAGGACTAGTGGTTACGAGCAGTACTTC
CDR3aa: CASVSRTSGYEQYF

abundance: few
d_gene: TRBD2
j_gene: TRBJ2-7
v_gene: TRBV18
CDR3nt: TGTGCCAGCTCACCCGGGACTAACTACGAGCAGTACTTC
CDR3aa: CASSPGTNYEQYF

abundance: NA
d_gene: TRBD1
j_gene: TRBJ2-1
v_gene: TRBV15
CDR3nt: TGTGCCACCAGCAGAGGGACAGGGGCGTTTAATGAGCAGTTCTTC
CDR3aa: CATSRGTGAFNEQFF

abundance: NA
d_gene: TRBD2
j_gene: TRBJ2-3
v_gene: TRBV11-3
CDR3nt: TGTGCCAGCAGCCCCGGGACTAGCGGGCCCACAGATACGCAGTATTTT
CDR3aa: CASSPGTSGPTDTQYF

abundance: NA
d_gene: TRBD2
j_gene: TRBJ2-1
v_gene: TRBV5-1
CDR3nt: TGCGCCAGCAGCTTAGGACTAGCGGGGAGCTCCTACAATGAGCAGTTCTTC
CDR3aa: CASSLGLAGSSYNEQFF

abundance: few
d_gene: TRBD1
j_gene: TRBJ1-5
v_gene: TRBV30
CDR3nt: TGTGCCTGGAGTGCGGACAGGGATCAGCCCCAGCATTTT
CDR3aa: CAWSADRDQPQHF

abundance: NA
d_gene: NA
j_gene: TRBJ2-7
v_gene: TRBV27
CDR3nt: TGTGCCAGCAAGGGGAGTTTTTCCTACGAGCAGTACTTC
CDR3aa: CASKGSFSYEQYF